These 30 T cell receptor beta chains came from one sample sequenced in a study of blood T cells in healthy people across ages. Then a second PCR, running roughly 6 to 11 cycles, was carried out with a sample-barcoded 5' primer and a J-beta primer mix. A single record per CDR3 protein comes from TCRdb applying MiXCR to the 5' RACE reads. Here the sample spans fewer than 950,000 distinct CDR3 sequences, around half being singletons. Specimen: blood. These receptor sequences come from a man aged 80 or over in good health.

This clonotype was seen more than once but under ten times. The chain recombines TRBV6-5 with TRBJ2-7, with TRBD2 identical over 9 bases. The CDR3 is made up of 14 amino acids. Trimming cost V 6 bases and J 5 bases; bases outside gene matches: 8. The germline CDR1 and CDR2 sequences are MNHEY and SVGAGI. The CDR3 region has the DNA TGTGCCAGCAGACCGCGGGAGGGCCCCCACGAGCAGTACTTC. The encoded protein is CASRPREGPHEQYF.

This clonotype occurred a few times. The CDR3 region is CASSFPRTALYEQYF. The CDR3 DNA reads as TGTGCCAGCAGTTTCCCGCGGACAGCACTCTACGAGCAGTACTTC. The J gene is TRBJ2-7, the V gene TRBV28; D is possibly TRBD1 (6 bases). Per the germline V gene, CDR1 is MDHEN and CDR2 is SYDVKM. The V gene lost 3 bases and the J gene lost 3 bases, with 15 bases spanning the gap. This CDR3 is 15 amino acids long. The full variable domain, rest sourced from reference TRBV28 and TRBJ2-7, is DVKVTQSSRYLVKRTGEKVFLECVQDMDHENMFWYRQDPGLGLRLIYFSYDVKMKEKGDIPEGYSVSREKKERFSLILESASTNQTSMYLCASSFPRTALYEQYFGPGTRLTVT.

The chain carries TRBV15 and TRBJ1-5; the D is unclear. The CDR3 is made up of 13 amino acids. V gave up 0 bases and J gave up 15 bases, with 15 bases separating them. Germline assignment: CDR1 LNHNV and CDR2 YYDKDF (reference sequence). The CDR3 DNA follows: TGTGCCACCAGCAGAGATCGAAGTCAGGAGCTGCATTTT. Its translation is CATSRDRSQELHF.

V gene TRBV10-3 combines with J gene TRBJ1-5; D is unclear. The germline V and J ends were trimmed by 10 bases and 0 bases, with 10 bases remaining between them. CDR1 is ENHRY and CDR2 is SYGVKD in the germline V gene. This CDR3 comprises 13 residues. Here the CDR3 reads CATTPNSNQPQHF. DNA of the CDR3: TGTGCCACCACCCCCAATAGCAATCAGCCCCAGCATTTT.

A note on this clonotype: A junction boundary mismatches the germline segment, possibly from a read error. The V call is TRBV20-1, the J call TRBJ2-3; 10 nucleotides align to TRBD2. The CDR3 has 15 amino acids. Germline values: CDR1 DFQATT, CDR2 SNEGSKA (reference sequence). The CDR3 coding sequence is TGCAGTACTAGAGCCCCTAGCGGGAGTGCGGATACGCAGTATTTT. It yields the protein CSTRAPSGSADTQYF.

The chain uses TRBV29-1 and TRBJ2-5, with D perhaps matching TRBD2 (7 bases). The CDR3 loop spans 15 amino acids. With 5 bases removed from V and 11 bases from J, the gap between germline ends came to 27 bases. Germline CDR1 and CDR2: SQVTM and ANQGSEA. The CDR3 sequence is CSVPRAGPGGNEQYF. The DNA for the CDR3 is TGCAGCGTTCCCCGAGCGGGACCGGGGGGCAATGAGCAGTACTTC.

V and J are TRBV5-1 and TRBJ2-5; D ambiguous. Germline V CDR1 and CDR2: SGHRS, YFSETQ. There are 14 residues in the CDR3. The V and J ends lost 0 bases and 5 bases respectively, with 11 bases between them. CDR3 in amino acids: CASSLDRILETQYF. DNA of the CDR3: TGCGCCAGCAGCTTGGATAGGATCTTGGAGACCCAGTACTTC.

CDR3 nucleotides: TGCGCCAGCAGTGACCGCTCCCGGGAGACCTACGAGCAGTACTTC. This gives the protein CASSDRSRETYEQYF. This chain joins TRBV10-2 and TRBJ2-7; weak D call: TRBD2 (6 bases). Trimming stripped 3 bases from V and 2 bases from J, with 14 bases between. CDR1 WSHSY and CDR2 SAAADI come from the germline V gene. The length of the CDR3 is 15 residues.

The chain recombines TRBV20-1 with TRBJ2-5; D tentatively fits TRBD1 or TRBD2 (5 bases each). The ends were cut back, 6 bases at V and 6 bases at J, with 17 bases in the middle. Per germline, CDR1 DFQATT and CDR2 SNEGSKA (reference sequence). This CDR3 spans 13 amino acids. The CDR3 protein is CSAPRDGRQTQYF. The CDR3 bases are TGCAGTGCGCCTCGGGACGGGCGGCAGACCCAGTACTTC.

This clonotype occurred many times. V is TRBV7-3 and J is TRBJ2-5; D gene unclear. Germline assignment: CDR1 SGHTA and CDR2 FQGTGA. V was pared by 6 bases and J by 1 base, with 12 bases between. There are 14 residues in the CDR3. The chain's CDR3 is CASSLSGSQETQYF. DNA of the CDR3: TGTGCCAGCAGTTTATCGGGTAGCCAAGAGACCCAGTACTTC. Using reference TRBV7-3 and TRBJ2-5 for the parts outside the CDR3, the full variable domain is GAGVSQTPSNKVTEKGKYVELRCDPISGHTALYWYRQSLGQGPEFLIYFQGTGAADDSGLPNDRFFAVRPEGSVSTLKIQRTERGDSAVYLCASSLSGSQETQYFGPGTRLLVL.

This chain links TRBV25-1 with TRBJ2-7; D might be TRBD1 or TRBD2, each matching 5 bases. V was pared by 2 bases and J by 0 bases, with 8 bases between. This CDR3 region has 14 residues. The germline gives CDR1 MGHDK, CDR2 SYGVNS. For the CDR3, the DNA is TGTGCCAGCAGTGAACCGGGGCCCTCCTACGAGCAGTACTTC. Translation gives CASSEPGPSYEQYF.

CDR3 in amino acids: CSARDWGNYEQYF. DNA of the CDR3: TGCAGTGCTAGAGATTGGGGCAACTACGAGCAGTACTTC. The chain employs TRBV20-1 and TRBJ2-7, with TRBD1 as a possible D gene (5 bases). V gave up 0 bases and J gave up 3 bases, with 9 bases separating them. The germline CDR1 and CDR2 sequences are DFQATT and SNEGSKA (reference sequence). The CDR3 is made up of 13 amino acids.

This chain uses TRBV2 with TRBJ2-1; 14 bases fit TRBD2. The J call is uncertain, as TRBJ2-7 better fits the DNA end. Germline lookup yields CDR1 SNHLY and CDR2 FYNNEI. The CDR3 sequence is 16 residues long. This CDR3 is CASTGTSGRRYNEQYF. Here the CDR3 DNA reads TGTGCCAGTACCGGGACTAGCGGGAGAAGGTACAATGAGCAGTACTTC.

This clonotype was seen more than once but under ten times. As DNA, the CDR3 is TGCAGCGCGAAGAGCACAGATACGCAGTATTTT. It translates to CSAKSTDTQYF. The J gene is TRBJ2-3, the V gene TRBV29-1; the D is unclear. Germline lookup yields CDR1 SQVTM and CDR2 ANQGSEA. The CDR3 is made up of 11 amino acids. The V and J ends lost 7 bases and 0 bases respectively, with 5 bases between them.

This clonotype was counted many times. The chain employs TRBV29-1 and TRBJ2-7; weak D call: TRBD2 (6 bases). Trimming shortened V by 6 bases and J by 4 bases, and 25 bases separated the two germline ends. The germline V gene has CDR1 SQVTM and CDR2 ANQGSEA. The length of the CDR3 is 16 residues. The CDR3: CSVAGSPGLRYYEQYF. CDR3 sequence (DNA): TGCAGCGTCGCGGGATCCCCGGGACTCCGGTATTACGAGCAGTACTTC.

This clonotype was detected only a few times. V and J are TRBV29-1 and TRBJ2-1, with 12 positions matching TRBD2. Germline V gene sequence: CDR1 SQVTM, CDR2 ANQGSEA. This CDR3 region has 16 residues. Germline trimming cut 6 bases from V and 0 bases from J; bases unmatched to any gene: 6. CDR3 nucleotide sequence: TGCAGCGTCGTAGGACTAGCGGGGTCCTCCTACAATGAGCAGTTCTTC. It specifies CSVVGLAGSSYNEQFF.

The V call is TRBV5-6, the J call TRBJ2-7, with D unresolved. This CDR3 contains 15 residues. Trimming left V 3 bases short and J 2 bases short, with 15 bases between. CDR1 is SGHDT, CDR2 YYEEEE, per germline. CDR3 in amino acids: CASSSTIQWTYEQYF. The CDR3 nucleotides are TGTGCCAGCAGCTCAACTATCCAGTGGACCTACGAGCAGTACTTC.

The V and J genes are TRBV28 and TRBJ2-4; possibly TRBD1 for D (6 bases). The CDR3 covers 14 residues. CDR1 is MDHEN, CDR2 SYDVKM, per germline. V was cut by 4 bases and J by 1 base, with 8 bases left in between. As DNA, the CDR3 is TGTGCCAGCAGTTCGCAGGGGGCCAAAAACATTCAGTACTTC. This sequence encodes CASSSQGAKNIQYF.

This clonotype was found many times. One junction end disagrees with the germline gene, perhaps due to a read error. The chain is built from TRBV20-1 and TRBJ2-4, with D possibly being TRBD1 (5 bases). The germline gives CDR1 DFQATT, CDR2 SNEGSKA (reference sequence). The CDR3 is 15 residues long. The DNA for the CDR3 is TGCAGTGCCAGAGCACAGGAGTTAGCCAAAAACATTCAGTACTTC. The encoded protein is CSARAQELAKNIQYF.

This clonotype has more than one count but fewer than ten. J is TRBJ2-4 and V is TRBV24-1; 7 bases are shared with TRBD2. The V gene end was trimmed by 2 bases and the J gene end by 0 bases; junction bases not matched to a gene: 3. The CDR3 contains 16 residues. Per germline, CDR1 KGHDR and CDR2 SFDVKD. CDR3 sequence: CATSDSSGVAKNIQYF. The DNA of the CDR3 is TGTGCCACCAGTGATTCCAGCGGGGTAGCCAAAAACATTCAGTACTTC.

The genes are TRBV5-1 and TRBJ2-7; TRBD1 matches at 9 bases. CDR1 SGHRS and CDR2 YFSETQ come from the germline V gene. With V trimmed by 3 bases and J by 0 bases, 4 bases remained unmatched. The CDR3 sequence is 15 residues long. The CDR3 coding sequence is TGCGCCAGCAGCTCGGGACAGGGTTCCTCCTACGAGCAGTACTTC. It codes for CASSSGQGSSYEQYF.

This clonotype appeared a single time. This rearrangement joins TRBV5-6 to TRBJ2-3; TRBD2 aligns across 13 bases. Germline assignment: CDR1 SGHDT and CDR2 YYEEEE. The length of the CDR3 is 16 residues. V lost 2 bases, J lost 14 bases, and 14 bases stayed unmatched. This CDR3 is CASSFGLAGDDRYAYF. As DNA, the CDR3 is TGTGCCAGCAGCTTTGGACTAGCGGGAGATGACAGATACGCGTATTTT.

This clonotype was counted a few times. The CDR3 is CAISGRRNTEAFF. The CDR3 nucleotides read TGTGCCATCAGTGGACGGAGGAACACTGAAGCTTTCTTT. The chain has TRBV10-3 and TRBJ1-1; D remains ambiguous. Germline V lookup: CDR1 ENHRY, CDR2 SYGVKD. This CDR3 spans 13 amino acids. V lost 4 bases, J lost 1 base, and 7 bases lay in between.

A word on this clonotype: A much larger clone lies a single base off, so this may be a read error. V is TRBV27 and J is TRBJ1-5; D gene ambiguous. V was cut by 5 bases and J by 2 bases, with 10 bases left in between. The CDR3 is made up of 14 amino acids. Per germline, CDR1 MNHEY and CDR2 SMNVEV (reference sequence). The CDR3 loop is CASSVRPGNQPQHF. In DNA, the CDR3 is TGTGCCAGCAGTGTAAGACCGGGCAATCAGCCCCAGCATTTT.

This clonotype has just one count. The chain couples TRBV29-1 to TRBJ1-2; D is unclear. This CDR3 has 11 amino acids. The V and J ends lost 6 bases and 8 bases respectively, with 13 bases between them. Germline lookup yields CDR1 SQVTM and CDR2 ANQGSEA. The CDR3 sequence: CSVSAGRGYTF. In DNA form, the CDR3 reads TGCAGCGTCTCTGCGGGTAGGGGCTACACCTTC. The whole variable domain, remainder taken from reference TRBV29-1 and TRBJ1-2, is SAVISQKPSRDICQRGTSLTIQCQVDSQVTMMFWYRQQPGQSLTLIATANQGSEATYESGFVIDKFPISRPNLTFSTLTVSNMSPEDSSIYLCSVSAGRGYTFGSGTRLTVV.

Here the CDR3 DNA reads TGTGTCACACCCCGGGACAGCAACAATGAGCAGTTCTTC. It yields the protein CVTPRDSNNEQFF. The chain has TRBV21-1 and TRBJ2-1; the table's D call, TRBD1, was not checked against the DNA. TRBV21-1 is a recognized pseudogene. The length of the CDR3 is 13 residues.

CDR3 loop: CSARPRGQVAKNIQYF. DNA of the CDR3: TGCAGTGCTAGACCTCGGGGGCAGGTAGCCAAAAACATTCAGTACTTC. The chain links TRBV20-1 to TRBJ2-4; D assignment may be TRBD1 or TRBD2 (6 bases each). Germline CDR1 and CDR2: DFQATT and SNEGSKA (reference sequence). The CDR3 loop spans 16 amino acids. Deletions cut 2 bases from V and 0 bases from J, with 14 bases between.

J is TRBJ1-1 and V is TRBV20-1, with D perhaps TRBD1 (6 bases). The CDR3 covers 14 residues. Germline V gene sequence: CDR1 DFQATT, CDR2 SNEGSKA (reference sequence). Trimming removed 6 bases at V and 1 base at J, with 15 bases between. CDR3 bases: TGCAGTGCAGCCCCAGGGGCGGGGAACACTGAAGCTTTCTTT. Its protein is CSAAPGAGNTEAFF.

With respect to this clonotype: An end of the junction differs from the germline gene, which may be a read error. The chain recombines TRBV28 with TRBJ2-5; D unresolved. The CDR3 contains 12 residues. Germline CDR1 and CDR2: MDHEN and SYDVKM. CDR3 loop: CASGLSGPTQYF. The CDR3 nucleotides read TGTGCCAGCGGTTTATCGGGCCCGACCCAGTACTTC.

This clonotype has ten or more counts. CDR3 region: CASRQGPYEQYF. CDR3 nucleotides: TGTGCCAGCCGACAGGGCCCCTACGAGCAGTACTTC. J is TRBJ2-7 and V is TRBV28; 7 nucleotides align to TRBD1. J was trimmed by 2 bases and V by 8 bases; bases with no gene match: 3. From germline, CDR1 is MDHEN and CDR2 SYDVKM. The CDR3 is 12 residues long.